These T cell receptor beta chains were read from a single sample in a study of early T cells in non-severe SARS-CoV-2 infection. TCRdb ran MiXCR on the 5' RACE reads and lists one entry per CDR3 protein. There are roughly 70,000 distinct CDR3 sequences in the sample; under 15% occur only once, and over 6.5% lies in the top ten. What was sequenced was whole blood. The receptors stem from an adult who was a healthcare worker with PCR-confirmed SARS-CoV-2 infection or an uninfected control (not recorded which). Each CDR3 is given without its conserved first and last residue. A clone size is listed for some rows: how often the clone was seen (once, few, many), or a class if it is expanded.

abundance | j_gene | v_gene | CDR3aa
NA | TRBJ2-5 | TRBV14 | ASSQVLAGGETQY
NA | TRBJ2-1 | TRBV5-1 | ASSFRDSGNEQF
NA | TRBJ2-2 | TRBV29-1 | SVRTSGVGELF
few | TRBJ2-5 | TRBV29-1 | SVQGTGGKTQY
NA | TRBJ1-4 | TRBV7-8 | ASSFYRGATNEKLF
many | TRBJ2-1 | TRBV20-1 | SARAGKFQNEQF
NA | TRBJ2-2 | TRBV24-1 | ATSDPGTTTGELF
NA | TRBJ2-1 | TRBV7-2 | ASSQGLAGGGQF
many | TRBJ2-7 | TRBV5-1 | ASSLARTNSYEQY
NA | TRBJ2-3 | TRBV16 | ASSQGTRTDTQY
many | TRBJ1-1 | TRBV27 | ASSLLPGGTEAF
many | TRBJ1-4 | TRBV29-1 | SVIPPDNEKLF
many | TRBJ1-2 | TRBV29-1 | SVSGGGGYT
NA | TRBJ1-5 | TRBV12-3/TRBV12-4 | ASSLAGGKGDQPQH
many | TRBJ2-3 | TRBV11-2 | ASSLTRTGADTQY
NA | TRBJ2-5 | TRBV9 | ASSVGGGEETQY
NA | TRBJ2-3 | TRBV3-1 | ASRRDGVGTQY
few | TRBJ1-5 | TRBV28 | ASSLKPGGISNQPQH
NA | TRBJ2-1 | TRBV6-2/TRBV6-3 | ASRQLAGAGEQF
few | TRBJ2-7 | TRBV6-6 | ASRDDRGYEQY
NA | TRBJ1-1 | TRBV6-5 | ASSLDAVNTEAF
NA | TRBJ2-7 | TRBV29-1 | SASSGTQYSEQY
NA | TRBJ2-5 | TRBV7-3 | ASSLIGGLAQETQY
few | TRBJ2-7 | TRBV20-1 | SARDRTSGSYEQY
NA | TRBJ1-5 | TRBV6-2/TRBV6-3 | ASSAQGDLQH
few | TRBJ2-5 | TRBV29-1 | SVDGTTSGRKETQY
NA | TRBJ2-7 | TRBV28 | ATAPGQGTNEQY
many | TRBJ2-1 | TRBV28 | ASSLTGVIGNEQF
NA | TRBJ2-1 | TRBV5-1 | ASSRSYRSGTWGGEQF
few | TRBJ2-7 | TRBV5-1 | ASSWRTGVEQY
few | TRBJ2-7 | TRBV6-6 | ASSNPGQKY
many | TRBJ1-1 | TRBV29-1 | SVLTGEAF
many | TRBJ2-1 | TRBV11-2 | ASSLRGTSILHEQF
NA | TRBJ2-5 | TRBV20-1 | SVVPSASQETQY
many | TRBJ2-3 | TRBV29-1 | SVGPSSTDTQY
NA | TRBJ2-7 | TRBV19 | ASSISGGSTYEQY
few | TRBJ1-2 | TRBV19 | ASSIPGPGRGYT
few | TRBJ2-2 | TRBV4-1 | ASSPRDGLTGELF
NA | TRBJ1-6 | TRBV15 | ATSNGQGDSPLH
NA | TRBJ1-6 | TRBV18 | ASSSLGTGENSPLH
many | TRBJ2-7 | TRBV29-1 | SVEDAGLGYEQY
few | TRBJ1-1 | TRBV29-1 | SVANRGGNTEAF
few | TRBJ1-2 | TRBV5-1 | ASSLVDSTYGYT
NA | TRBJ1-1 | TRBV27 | ASRRGDRLNTEAF
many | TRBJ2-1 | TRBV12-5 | ASGSPSASYNEQF
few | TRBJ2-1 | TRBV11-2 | ASSYNRDFYNEQF
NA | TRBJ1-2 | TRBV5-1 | ASSLGQAGYGYT
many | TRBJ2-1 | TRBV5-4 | ASSRRTGMVGEQF
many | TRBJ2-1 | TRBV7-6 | ASSSYTSRAGFSYNEQF
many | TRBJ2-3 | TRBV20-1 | SARENPLVTDTQY
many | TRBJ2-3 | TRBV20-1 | SASGLAGVDTQY
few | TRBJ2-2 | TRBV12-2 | ASRDLPGGATGELF
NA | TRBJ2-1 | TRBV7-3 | ASSFSRAKYNEQF
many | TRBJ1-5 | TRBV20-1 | SASSGPSRYSNQPQH
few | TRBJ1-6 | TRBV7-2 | ASTPRLERSPLH
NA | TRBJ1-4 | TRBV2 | ASKTGIQGEKLF
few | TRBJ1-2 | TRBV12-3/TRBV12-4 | ASFDLALPRYT
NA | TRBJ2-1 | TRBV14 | ASSDSHEQF
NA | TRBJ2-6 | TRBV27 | ASLSSGANVLT
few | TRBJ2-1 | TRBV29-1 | SVGPPRGHTEQF